The rows below give T cell receptor beta chains drawn from one sample of a study of blood T cells in healthy people across ages. TCRdb re-called the 5' RACE reads through MiXCR, storing one row per CDR3 protein. The table shows approximately 320,000 distinct CDR3 sequences, with roughly a quarter occurring only once. The specimen sequenced was blood. Receptors were obtained from a woman between 65 and 79 years old in good health. Both conserved end residues are part of each CDR3. A D gene is named only where the DNA matches it firmly. Only part of the rows carry a size: once, few, many, or a class if the clone is expanded.

TRBJ1-2	TRBD1	TRBV12-3/TRBV12-4	many	CASSQTGGVNYGYTF	TGTGCCAGCAGCCAGACAGGGGGAGTCAACTATGGCTACACCTTC
TRBJ2-5	TRBD1	TRBV3-1	few	CASSGGGTGEETQYF	TGTGCCAGCAGCGGGGGAGGGACAGGGGAAGAGACCCAGTACTTC
TRBJ1-1	TRBD1	TRBV29-1	.	CSAQRTGVGRNTEAFF	TGCAGCGCCCAGAGGACAGGGGTCGGGAGAAACACTGAAGCTTTCTTT
TRBJ2-7	.	TRBV4-1	.	CANSRPGVPYEQYF	TGCGCCAACAGCCGACCAGGGGTCCCCTACGAGCAGTACTTC
TRBJ2-7	.	TRBV6-2/TRBV6-3	.	CASYSTGDSSYEQYF	TGTGCCAGCTATTCAACGGGGGATAGCTCCTACGAGCAGTACTTC
TRBJ2-1	.	TRBV12-3/TRBV12-4	.	CASSIENEGYNEQFF	TGTGCCAGCAGTATTGAAAACGAGGGCTACAATGAGCAGTTCTTC
TRBJ1-1	TRBD1	TRBV28	few	CASSSLTGPNTEAFF	TGTGCCAGCAGTTCCTTGACAGGGCCGAACACTGAAGCTTTCTTT
TRBJ1-2	.	TRBV7-9	.	CASSLTRPGHNYGYTF	TGTGCCAGCAGCCTAACGAGGCCGGGACACAACTATGGCTACACCTTC
TRBJ2-7	TRBD1	TRBV24-1	.	CATSDPLTGGEDEQYF	TGTGCCACCAGTGACCCCCTGACAGGGGGCGAGGACGAGCAGTACTTC
TRBJ2-1	.	TRBV20-1	.	CSARDLQGHEDEQFF	TGCAGTGCTAGAGATCTGCAGGGCCATGAAGATGAGCAGTTCTTC
TRBJ1-1	TRBD1	TRBV5-1	few	CASSAYGTGNTEAFF	TGCGCCAGCAGCGCGTACGGGACAGGGAACACTGAAGCTTTCTTT
TRBJ2-2	.	TRBV3-1	.	CASSSHSGAYGGELFF	TGTGCCAGCAGCTCGCACTCCGGGGCCTATGGAGGGGAGCTGTTTTTT
TRBJ1-2	.	TRBV28	.	CASSSPSPDRKRGYTF	TGTGCCAGCAGTTCCCCCTCCCCCGACAGGAAGCGCGGCTACACCTTC
TRBJ1-3	.	TRBV2	.	CASSEDLGLGNTIYF	TGTGCCAGCAGTGAAGACTTAGGGCTGGGAAACACCATATATTTT
TRBJ2-7	.	TRBV20-1	.	CSARDRVRLAGEQYF	TGCAGTGCTAGAGACCGTGTACGGCTGGCTGGGGAGCAGTACTTC
TRBJ1-4	TRBD1	TRBV5-1	.	CASSASGTEEKLFF	TGCGCCAGCAGCGCCTCCGGGACAGAAGAAAAACTGTTTTTT
TRBJ2-5	TRBD2	TRBV5-1	many	CASSPGPGLAGQETQYF	TGCGCCAGCAGCCCTGGTCCGGGACTAGCGGGCCAAGAGACCCAGTACTTC
TRBJ2-3	.	TRBV7-9	.	CASSLAFSSDTQYF	TGTGCCAGCAGCTTAGCATTCTCCTCAGATACGCAGTATTTT
TRBJ1-5	.	TRBV20-1	.	CSAADSPYSNQPQHF	TGCAGTGCCGCGGACAGTCCCTATAGCAATCAGCCCCAGCATTTT
TRBJ1-6	.	TRBV27	.	CASSLQAGGVSPLHF	TGTGCCAGCAGTTTGCAGGCGGGAGGGGTATCACCCCTCCACTTT
TRBJ2-1	.	TRBV4-3	.	CASSQVGVSYNEQFF	TGCGCCAGCAGCCAAGTAGGGGTCTCCTACAATGAGCAGTTCTTC
TRBJ2-7	.	TRBV6-1	.	CASSPTEHEQYF	TGTGCCAGCAGTCCGACAGAACACGAGCAGTACTTC
TRBJ1-6	TRBD1	TRBV12-3/TRBV12-4	.	CASSLFGTGVSPLHF	TGTGCCAGCAGTTTGTTTGGGACAGGGGTCTCACCCCTCCACTTT
TRBJ1-2	.	TRBV29-1	few	CSVEESGYGYTF	TGCAGCGTTGAGGAGAGCGGCTATGGCTACACCTTC
TRBJ1-1	TRBD1	TRBV12-3/TRBV12-4	few	CASNLDRVAFF	TGTGCCAGCAACCTAGACAGGGTGGCTTTCTTT
TRBJ2-7	TRBD2	TRBV7-2	.	CASALSGASSYEQYF	TGTGCCAGCGCCCTTAGCGGGGCAAGCTCCTACGAGCAGTACTTC
TRBJ2-7	.	TRBV7-6	.	CASSWTDSSYEQYF	TGTGCCAGCAGCTGGACAGACTCCTCCTACGAGCAGTACTTC
TRBJ2-3	TRBD2	TRBV4-1	.	CAGSQDGAGGTDTQYF	TGCGCCGGCAGCCAAGATGGAGCGGGGGGGACAGATACGCAGTATTTT
TRBJ2-1	.	TRBV5-1	.	CASSLEGWSGDEQFF	TGCGCCAGCAGCTTGGAGGGATGGAGTGGGGATGAGCAGTTCTTC
TRBJ1-2	.	TRBV3-1	.	CASSQGRNPSGYTF	TGTGCCAGCAGCCAAGGGAGGAACCCTTCGGGCTACACCTTC
TRBJ2-5	.	TRBV29-1	.	CSVLPNPTQYF	TGCAGCGTTCTACCAAATCCAACCCAGTACTTC
TRBJ2-6	.	TRBV3-1	.	CASSQDFSGHGANVLTF	TGTGCCAGCAGCCAAGATTTCTCCGGGCACGGGGCCAACGTCCTGACTTTC
TRBJ1-1	.	TRBV21-1	.	CASSKSEHSLNTEAFF	TGTGCCAGCAGCAAATCAGAACACTCCTTGAACACTGAAGCTTTCTTT
TRBJ2-3	.	TRBV10-3	.	CAITPFGDTQYF	TGTGCCATCACCCCCTTCGGAGATACGCAGTATTTT
TRBJ1-6	.	TRBV5-1	.	CASSDGTSSSPLHF	TGCGCCAGCAGTGACGGGACCTCCTCTTCACCCCTCCACTTT
TRBJ1-1	.	TRBV25-1	.	CASSEWGSVVTEAFF	TGTGCCAGCAGTGAATGGGGCTCCGTTGTCACTGAAGCTTTCTTT
TRBJ2-1	TRBD2	TRBV29-1	few	CSVEISGRMNEQFF	TGCAGCGTTGAGATTAGCGGGAGAATGAATGAGCAGTTCTTC
TRBJ1-1	.	TRBV11-2	few	CASSLQTGEAFF	TGTGCCAGCAGCTTACAGACAGGAGAAGCTTTCTTT
TRBJ1-1	.	TRBV20-1	few	CSARDQGPTTEAFF	TGCAGTGCTAGAGATCAAGGTCCGACAACTGAAGCTTTCTTT
TRBJ1-4	.	TRBV4-3	.	CASSQPRGEKLFF	TGCGCCAGCAGCCAACCGCGGGGTGAAAAACTGTTTTTT
TRBJ2-3	TRBD1	TRBV6-2/TRBV6-3	many	CASSWVFTGHRGRTPTDTQYF	TGTGCCAGCAGTTGGGTCTTCACTGGCCACAGGGGCAGGACCCCCACAGATACGCAGTATTTT
TRBJ1-5	TRBD1	TRBV20-1	few	CSARSGTGANQPQHF	TGCAGTGCTAGATCCGGGACAGGTGCCAATCAGCCCCAGCATTTT
TRBJ1-5	TRBD1	TRBV6-2/TRBV6-3	few	CASGGGAGNQPQHF	TGTGCCAGCGGAGGGGGCGCGGGAAATCAGCCCCAGCATTTT
TRBJ2-3	.	TRBV25-1	.	CASSEPTIADTQYF	TGTGCCAGCAGTGAACCCACGATAGCAGATACGCAGTATTTT
TRBJ1-5	.	TRBV29-1	few	CSVSWGRNQPQHF	TGCAGCGTTAGTTGGGGCCGCAATCAGCCCCAGCATTTT
TRBJ2-5	.	TRBV20-1	.	CSARASRTVQETQYF	TGCAGTGCTAGGGCCAGTCGGACAGTTCAAGAGACCCAGTACTTC
TRBJ1-5	.	TRBV12-3/TRBV12-4	few	CASSTNKNQPQHF	TGTGCCAGCAGTACCAATAAAAATCAGCCCCAGCATTTT